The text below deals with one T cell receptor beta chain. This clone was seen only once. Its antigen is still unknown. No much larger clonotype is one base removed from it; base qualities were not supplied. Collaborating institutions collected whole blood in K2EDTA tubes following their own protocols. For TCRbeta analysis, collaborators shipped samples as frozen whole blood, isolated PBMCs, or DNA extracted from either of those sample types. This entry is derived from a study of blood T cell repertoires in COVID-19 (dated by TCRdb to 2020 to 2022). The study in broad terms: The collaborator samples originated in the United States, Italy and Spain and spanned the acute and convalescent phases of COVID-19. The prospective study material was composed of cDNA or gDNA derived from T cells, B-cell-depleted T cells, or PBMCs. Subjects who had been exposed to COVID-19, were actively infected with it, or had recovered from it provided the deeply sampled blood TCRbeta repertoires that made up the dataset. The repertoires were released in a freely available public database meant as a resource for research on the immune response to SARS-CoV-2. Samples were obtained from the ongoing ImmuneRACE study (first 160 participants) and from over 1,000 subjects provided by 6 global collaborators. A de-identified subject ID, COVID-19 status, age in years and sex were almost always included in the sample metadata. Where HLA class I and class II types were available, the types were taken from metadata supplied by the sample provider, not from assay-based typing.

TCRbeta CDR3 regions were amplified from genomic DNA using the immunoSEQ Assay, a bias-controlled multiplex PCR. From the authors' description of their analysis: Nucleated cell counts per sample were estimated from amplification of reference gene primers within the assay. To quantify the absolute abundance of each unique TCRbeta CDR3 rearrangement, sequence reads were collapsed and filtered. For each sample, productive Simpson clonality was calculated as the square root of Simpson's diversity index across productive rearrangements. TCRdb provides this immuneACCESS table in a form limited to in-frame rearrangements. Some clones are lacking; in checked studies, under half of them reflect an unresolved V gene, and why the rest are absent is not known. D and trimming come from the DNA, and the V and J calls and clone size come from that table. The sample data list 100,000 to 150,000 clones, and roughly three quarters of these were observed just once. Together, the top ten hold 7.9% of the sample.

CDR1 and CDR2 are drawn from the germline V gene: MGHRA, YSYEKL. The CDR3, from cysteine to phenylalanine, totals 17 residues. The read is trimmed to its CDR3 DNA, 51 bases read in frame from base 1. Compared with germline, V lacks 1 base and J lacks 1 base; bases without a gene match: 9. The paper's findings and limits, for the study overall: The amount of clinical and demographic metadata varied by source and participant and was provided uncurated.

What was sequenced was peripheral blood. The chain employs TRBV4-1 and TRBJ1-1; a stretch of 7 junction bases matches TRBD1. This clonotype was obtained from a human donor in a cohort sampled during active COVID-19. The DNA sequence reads TGCGCCAGCAGCCAAGTGACGGGACAGTCGGGGAACACTGAAGCTTTCTTT. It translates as CASSQVTGQSGNTEAFF.